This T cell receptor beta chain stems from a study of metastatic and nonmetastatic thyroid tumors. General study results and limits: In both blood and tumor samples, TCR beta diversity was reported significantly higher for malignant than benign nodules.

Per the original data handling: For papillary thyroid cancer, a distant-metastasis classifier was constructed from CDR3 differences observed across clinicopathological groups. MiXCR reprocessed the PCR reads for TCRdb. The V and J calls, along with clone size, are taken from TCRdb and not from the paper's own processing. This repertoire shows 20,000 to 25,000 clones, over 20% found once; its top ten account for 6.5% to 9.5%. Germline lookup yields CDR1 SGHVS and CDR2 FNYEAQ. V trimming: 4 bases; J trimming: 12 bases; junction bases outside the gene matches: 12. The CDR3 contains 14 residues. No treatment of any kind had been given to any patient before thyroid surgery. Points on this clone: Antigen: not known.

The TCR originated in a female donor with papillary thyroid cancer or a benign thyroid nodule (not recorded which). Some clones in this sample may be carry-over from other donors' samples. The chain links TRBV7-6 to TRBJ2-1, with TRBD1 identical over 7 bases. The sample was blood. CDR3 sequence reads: CASSWERGQGVQFF. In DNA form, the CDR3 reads TGTGCCAGCAGCTGGGAGAGGGGGCAAGGTGTGCAGTTCTTC. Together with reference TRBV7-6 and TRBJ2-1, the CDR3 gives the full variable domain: GAGVSQSPRYKVTKRGQDVALRCDPISGHVSLYWYRQALGQGPEFLTYFNYEAQQDKSGLPNDRFSAERPEGSISTLTIQRTEQRDSAMYRCASSWERGQGVQFFGPGTRLTVL.